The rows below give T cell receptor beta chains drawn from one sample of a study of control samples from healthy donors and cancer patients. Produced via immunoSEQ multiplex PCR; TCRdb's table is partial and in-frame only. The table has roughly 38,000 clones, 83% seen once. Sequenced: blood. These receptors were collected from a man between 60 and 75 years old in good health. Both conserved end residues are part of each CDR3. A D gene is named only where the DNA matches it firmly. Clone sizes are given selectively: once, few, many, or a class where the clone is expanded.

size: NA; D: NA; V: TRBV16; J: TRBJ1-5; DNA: TGTGCCAGCAGCCAATCGGGGAGGGAGTATCAGCCCCAGCATTTT; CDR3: CASSQSGREYQPQHF
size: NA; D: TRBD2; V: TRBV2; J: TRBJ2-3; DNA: TGTGCCAGCAGTGAACTAGCGGGAGTGTACGCAGATACGCAGTATTTT; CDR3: CASSELAGVYADTQYF
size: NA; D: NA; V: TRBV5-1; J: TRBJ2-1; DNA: TGCGCCAGCAGCTTGTGGGACCTCGGCATTTACAATGAGCAGTTCTTC; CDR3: CASSLWDLGIYNEQFF
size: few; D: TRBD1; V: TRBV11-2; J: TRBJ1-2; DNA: TGTGCCAGCAGCTTATCCAGGGGGCACCTTCTGAGCTACACCTTC; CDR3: CASSLSRGHLLSYTF
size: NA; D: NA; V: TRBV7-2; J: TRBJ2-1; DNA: TGTGCCAGCAGCTTAGATCGGGGGTTGAGCAATGAGCAGTTCTTC; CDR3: CASSLDRGLSNEQFF
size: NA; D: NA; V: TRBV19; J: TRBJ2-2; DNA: TGTGCCAGTAGTATCTCGGGGAACACCGGGGAGCTGTTTTTT; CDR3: CASSISGNTGELFF
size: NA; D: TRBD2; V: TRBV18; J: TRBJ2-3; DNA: TGTGCCAGCTCACCAGCGGCTAGCGGGGATCACACAGATACGCAGTATTTT; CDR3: CASSPAASGDHTDTQYF
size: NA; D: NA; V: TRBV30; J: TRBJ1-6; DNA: TGTGCCTGGGACAGAAATAATTCACCCCTCCACTTT; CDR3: CAWDRNNSPLHF
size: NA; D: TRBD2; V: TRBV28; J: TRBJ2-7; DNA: TGTGCCAGCAGTGCGGTCCGGGGACTAGCGGCCTACGAGCAGTACTTC; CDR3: CASSAVRGLAAYEQYF
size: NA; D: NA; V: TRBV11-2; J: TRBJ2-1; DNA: TGTGCCAGCAGCTTACAGGGGGGAATCTACAATGAGCAGTTCTTC; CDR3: CASSLQGGIYNEQFF
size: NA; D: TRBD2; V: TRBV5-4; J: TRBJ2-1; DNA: TGTGCCAGCAGCTCACGGACTAGCGCTAAATACAATGAGCAGTTCTTC; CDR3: CASSSRTSAKYNEQFF
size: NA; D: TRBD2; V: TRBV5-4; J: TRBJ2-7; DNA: TGTGCCAGCAGCTTGGACCGGGGGGAAGTGCGGGAGCAGTACTTC; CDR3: CASSLDRGEVREQYF
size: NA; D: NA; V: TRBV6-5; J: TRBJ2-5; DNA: TGTGCCAGCAGTTACCCGGGACCAACTGGGACCCAGTACTTC; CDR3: CASSYPGPTGTQYF
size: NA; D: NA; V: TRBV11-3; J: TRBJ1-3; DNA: TGTGCCAGCAGCCCCCGGCGCAACACCATATATTTT; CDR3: CASSPRRNTIYF
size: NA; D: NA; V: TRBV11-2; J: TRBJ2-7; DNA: TGTGCCAGCAGCCTACTGGATGAGCAGTACTTC; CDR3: CASSLLDEQYF
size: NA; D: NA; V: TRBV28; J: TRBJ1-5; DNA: TGTGCCAGCACCAGGGACAACCTCCTGCAGCAGCCCCAGCATTTT; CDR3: CASTRDNLLQQPQHF
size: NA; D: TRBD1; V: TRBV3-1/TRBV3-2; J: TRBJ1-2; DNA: TGTGCCAGCAGTAACAGGGGCGATCGAAGTGGCTACACCTTC; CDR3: CASSNRGDRSGYTF
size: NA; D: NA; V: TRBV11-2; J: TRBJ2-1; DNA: TGTGCCAGCAGCTTTGCAGGGAATCACAATGAGCAGTTCTTC; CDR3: CASSFAGNHNEQFF
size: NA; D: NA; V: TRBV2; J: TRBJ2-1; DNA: TGTGCCAGCAGTGTCAGTATGAGGGGGATACAGTTCTTC; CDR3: CASSVSMRGIQFF
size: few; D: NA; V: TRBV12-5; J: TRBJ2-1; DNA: TGTGCTAGTGCCGGGGCTTCCTACAATGAGCAGTTCTTC; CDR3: CASAGASYNEQFF
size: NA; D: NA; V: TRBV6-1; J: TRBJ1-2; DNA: TGTGCCAGCAGTGTGGACAGTAACTATGGCTACACCTTC; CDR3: CASSVDSNYGYTF
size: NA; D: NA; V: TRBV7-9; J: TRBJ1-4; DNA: TGTGCCAGCAGCTTAGGTGGGGTGGATGAAAAACTGTTTTTT; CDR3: CASSLGGVDEKLFF
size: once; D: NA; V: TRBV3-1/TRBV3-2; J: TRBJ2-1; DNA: TGTGCCAGCAGCCAAAGGCCGAATTCCTACAATGAGCAGTTCTTC; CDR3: CASSQRPNSYNEQFF
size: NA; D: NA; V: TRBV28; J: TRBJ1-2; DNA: TGTGCCAGCAGTCCACCGACGGGATATGGCTACACCTTC; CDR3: CASSPPTGYGYTF
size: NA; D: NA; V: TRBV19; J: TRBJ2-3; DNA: TGTGCCAGTAGTATGTCACCAAGCACAGATACGCAGTATTTT; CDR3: CASSMSPSTDTQYF
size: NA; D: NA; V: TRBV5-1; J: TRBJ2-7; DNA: TGCGCCAGCAGCTCGGGAACGGTCGGGGTAGCCTACGAGCAGTACTTC; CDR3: CASSSGTVGVAYEQYF
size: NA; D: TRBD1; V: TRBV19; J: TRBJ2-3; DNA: TGTGCCAGTAGTAAACAGGGACAGGGGTACTCAGATACGCAGTATTTT; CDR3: CASSKQGQGYSDTQYF
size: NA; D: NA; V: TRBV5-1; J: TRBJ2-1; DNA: TGCGCCAGCAGCTTTCCGGACGGGGGCGGCTCCTACAATGAGCAGTTCTTC; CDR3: CASSFPDGGGSYNEQFF
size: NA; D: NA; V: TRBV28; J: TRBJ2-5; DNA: TGTGCCAGCAGTTTATGGCAAGAGACCCAGTACTTC; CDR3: CASSLWQETQYF
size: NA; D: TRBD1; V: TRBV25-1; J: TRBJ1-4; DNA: TGTGCCAGCAGTGACCGACAGGGCCGTTTTAATGAAAAACTGTTTTTT; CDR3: CASSDRQGRFNEKLFF
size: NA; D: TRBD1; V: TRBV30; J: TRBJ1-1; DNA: TGTGCCTGGAGTGGTCCCGGGACAGGGGGTAACACTGAAGCTTTCTTT; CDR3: CAWSGPGTGGNTEAFF
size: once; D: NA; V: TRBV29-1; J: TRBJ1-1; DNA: TGCAGCGTTTCTGACGGGAACACTGAAGCTTTCTTT; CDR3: CSVSDGNTEAFF
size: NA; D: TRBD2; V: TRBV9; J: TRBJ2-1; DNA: TGTGCCAGCAGCGGGATCAGCGGGGGTTTGTTAGCTGAGCAGTTCTTC; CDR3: CASSGISGGLLAEQFF
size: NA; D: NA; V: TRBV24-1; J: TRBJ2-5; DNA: TGTGCCACCAGTGATCCCCCCCTGGGGGCCCAGTACTTC; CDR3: CATSDPPLGAQYF
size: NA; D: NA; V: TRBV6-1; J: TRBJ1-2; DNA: TGTGCCAGCAGTGAAACGGGAAGAAGTGGCTACACCTTC; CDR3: CASSETGRSGYTF
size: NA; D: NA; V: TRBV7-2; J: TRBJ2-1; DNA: TGTGCCAGCAGCTTAGTAGTGCGGGACGAGCAGTTCTTC; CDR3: CASSLVVRDEQFF
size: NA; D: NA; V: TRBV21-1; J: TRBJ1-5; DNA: TGTGCCAGCAGAGATCGGGACAGGTGGGCGAATCAGCCCCAGCATTTT; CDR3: CASRDRDRWANQPQHF
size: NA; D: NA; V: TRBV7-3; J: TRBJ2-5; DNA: TGTGCCAGCAGCTCCTTGCCCCAAGAGACCCAGTACTTC; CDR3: CASSSLPQETQYF
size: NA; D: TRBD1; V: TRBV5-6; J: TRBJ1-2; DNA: TGTGCCAGCAGCTTGGGGGGACAGGGCGGCTATGGCTACACCTTC; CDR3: CASSLGGQGGYGYTF
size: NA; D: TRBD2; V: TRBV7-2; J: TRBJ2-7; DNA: TGTGCCAGCAGCTTAGTTCCGGGGGGTTCTTCCTACGAGCAGTACTTC; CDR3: CASSLVPGGSSYEQYF
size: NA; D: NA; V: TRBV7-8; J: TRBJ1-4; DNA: TGTGCCAGCAGCTTCTCAGGATACGTTAATGAAAAACTGTTTTTT; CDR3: CASSFSGYVNEKLFF
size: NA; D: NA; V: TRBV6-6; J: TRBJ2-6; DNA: TGTGCCAGCAGTCGCAGGGGAATCAGCTCTGGGGCCAACGTCCTGACTTTC; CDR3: CASSRRGISSGANVLTF
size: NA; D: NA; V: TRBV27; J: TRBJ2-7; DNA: TGTGCCAGCAGTTTAGTAAGCGGTTCCTACGAGCAGTACTTC; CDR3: CASSLVSGSYEQYF
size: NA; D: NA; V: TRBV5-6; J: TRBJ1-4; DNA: TGTGCCAGCAGCTTAACCGGAGAGGGAGGGGGAGAAAAACTGTTTTTT; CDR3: CASSLTGEGGGEKLFF
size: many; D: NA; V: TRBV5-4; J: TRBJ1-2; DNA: TGTGCCAGCAGCGAAAACCAGGGATTTTACGGCTACACCTTC; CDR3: CASSENQGFYGYTF
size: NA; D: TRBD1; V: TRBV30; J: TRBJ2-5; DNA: TGTGCCTGCCTACGACAGGGGAGGGAGACCCAGTACTTC; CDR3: CACLRQGRETQYF
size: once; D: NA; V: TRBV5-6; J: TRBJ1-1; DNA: TGTGCCAGCAGCTTGGGACACACGAACACTGAAGCTTTCTTT; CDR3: CASSLGHTNTEAFF
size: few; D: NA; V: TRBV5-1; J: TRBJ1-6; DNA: TGCGCCAGCAGGGGGGAGAGTAATTCACCCCTCCACTTT; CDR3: CASRGESNSPLHF
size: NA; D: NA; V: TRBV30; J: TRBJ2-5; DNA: TGTGCCTGGACCATGGTCGTCGGGGCCCAGTACTTC; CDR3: CAWTMVVGAQYF
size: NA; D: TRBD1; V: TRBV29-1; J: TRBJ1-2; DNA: TGCAGCGTTGAAAAAACAGGGGGGAACTATGGCTACACCTTC; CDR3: CSVEKTGGNYGYTF
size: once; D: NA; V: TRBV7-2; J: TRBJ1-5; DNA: TGTGCCAGCAGCTTAAGGCAGGGCAGCCAGCCCCAGCATTTT; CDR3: CASSLRQGSQPQHF